Below are 12 T cell receptor beta chains sequenced from a single sample in a study of cytomegalovirus exposure and HLA in healthy donors. Only in-frame clones appear in the TCRdb table, and some are missing; sequencing was by immunoSEQ multiplex PCR. The table records about 130,000 clones, 89% of them present only once. Sequencing used PBMCs. These receptors were taken from a woman aged 18-30 years in good health and CMV-seronegative.

The rearrangement uses TRBV6-1 and TRBJ2-7, with 7 bases aligning to TRBD2. Germline lookup yields CDR1 MNHNS and CDR2 SASEGT. This CDR3 comprises 13 residues. J was trimmed by 2 bases and V by 7 bases; bases with no gene match: 5. The CDR3 region is CASKLAETYEQYF. DNA of the CDR3: TGTGCCAGCAAGCTAGCGGAAACCTACGAGCAGTACTTC.

This chain joins TRBV25-1 and TRBJ2-5; TRBD2 matches at 13 bases. CDR1 and CDR2 from the germline V gene are MGHDK and SYGVNS. The CDR3 runs 16 residues. V gave up 4 bases and J gave up 6 bases; unmatched junction bases: 8. The CDR3 spells CASSGPTSGGAKTQYF. CDR3 DNA: TGTGCCAGCAGTGGACCTACTAGCGGGGGGGCGAAGACCCAGTACTTC.

The chain recombines TRBV19 with TRBJ1-2; a weak D match, TRBD1 (6 bases). Per germline, CDR1 LNHDA and CDR2 SQIVND (reference sequence). Trimming removed 7 bases from V and 5 bases from J, with 17 bases in between. CDR3 length: 14 residues. The CDR3 region has the DNA TGTGCCAGTAATGCCCGCAGGGGATTATATGGCTACACCTTC. This sequence encodes CASNARRGLYGYTF. Full variable domain (missing parts from reference TRBV19 and TRBJ1-2): DGGITQSPKYLFRKEGQNVTLSCEQNLNHDAMYWYRQDPGQGLRLIYYSQIVNDFQKGDIAEGYSVSREKKESFPLTVTSAQKNPTAFYLCASNARRGLYGYTFGSGTRLTVV.

This clone was counted once. The chain recombines TRBV5-4 with TRBJ2-7; D remains unclear. The CDR3 is 13 amino acids. V lost 3 bases, J lost 3 bases, and 10 bases lay in between. CDR1 SGHNT and CDR2 YYREEE come from the germline V gene (reference sequence). This chain's CDR3 is CASSSMANYEQYF. Written as DNA, the CDR3 is TGTGCCAGCAGCTCCATGGCAAACTACGAGCAGTACTTC.

The genes are TRBV18 and TRBJ2-1; TRBD2 matches 13 bases. V trimming: 6 bases; J trimming: 1 base; junction bases outside the gene matches: 9. Germline V gene sequence: CDR1 KGHSH, CDR2 LQKENI. This CDR3 region has 18 residues. Here the CDR3 reads CASSPGLAGKRSYNEQFF. In DNA form, the CDR3 reads TGTGCCAGCTCGCCGGGACTAGCGGGGAAAAGGTCCTACAATGAGCAGTTCTTC. The whole variable domain, remainder taken from reference TRBV18 and TRBJ2-1, is NAGVMQNPRHLVRRRGQEARLRCSPMKGHSHVYWYRQLPEEGLKFMVYLQKENIIDESGMPKERFSAEFPKEGPSILRIQQVVRGDSAAYFCASSPGLAGKRSYNEQFFGPGTRLTVL.

The chain couples TRBV23-1 to TRBJ1-4, with 7 bases that match TRBD1. TRBV23-1 counts as an open reading frame of uncertain function. The CDR3 runs 17 residues. The ends lost 3 bases at V and 0 bases at J; junction bases unmatched: 7. Here the CDR3 reads CASSHLGQDTTNEKLFF. DNA of the CDR3: TGCGCCAGCAGTCACCTCGGACAGGACACAACTAATGAAAAACTGTTTTTT.

This clone was found once. This chain links TRBV7-6 with TRBJ2-7; D possibly corresponds to TRBD2 (6 bases). The V end was cut by 4 bases, the J end by 5 bases, with 18 bases between. Per the germline V gene, CDR1 is SGHVS and CDR2 is FNYEAQ. The CDR3 runs 15 residues. The CDR3 nucleotides are TGTGCCAGCAGCTCGGGACTGTATACAGAGAACGAGCAGTACTTC. Translation gives CASSSGLYTENEQYF.

The chain is built from TRBV6-1 and TRBJ2-7, with D perhaps matching TRBD1 (6 bases). V dropped 6 bases and J dropped 1 base, with 13 bases sitting between them. CDR3 length: 14 residues. Germline V CDR1 and CDR2: MNHNS, SASEGT. CDR3 nucleotides: TGTGCCAGCAGCGCTCCGGACAGTTCCTACGAGCAGTACTTC. Translated: CASSAPDSSYEQYF.

In its sample, this clone was seen a few times. This rearrangement joins TRBV6-6 to TRBJ1-6; possible D gene TRBD1, 5 bases. The CDR3 has 15 amino acids. Trimming cost V 6 bases and J 8 bases, with 17 bases left between them. Germline V CDR1 and CDR2: MNHNY, SVGAGI (reference sequence). CDR3 in amino acids: CASRADRPPDSPLHF. CDR3 DNA: TGTGCCAGCAGAGCCGACAGACCGCCGGATTCACCCCTCCACTTT.

The chain is built from TRBV19 and TRBJ1-3, with D uncertain. The length of the CDR3 is 15 residues. The germline V gene has CDR1 LNHDA and CDR2 SQIVND (reference sequence). V lost 1 base, J lost 0 bases, and 7 bases lay in between. The CDR3 loop is CASSIAGSSGNTIYF. The CDR3 nucleotides are TGTGCCAGTAGTATAGCCGGGAGCTCTGGAAACACCATATATTTT.

V usage is TRBV7-2 and J usage is TRBJ2-2, with a weak D call TRBD1 (5 bases). The V gene lost 5 bases and the J gene lost 5 bases, with 12 bases spanning the gap. Germline V CDR1 and CDR2: SGHTA, FQGNSA. This CDR3 region has 14 residues. The CDR3 spells CASSARQPTGELFF. CDR3 DNA sequence: TGTGCCAGCAGCGCCAGACAGCCGACCGGGGAGCTGTTTTTT.

This clone came up many times. As DNA, the CDR3 is TGTGCCAGCAGTCGGCGGCCCACTGAAGCTTTCTTT. Protein product: CASSRRPTEAFF. J is TRBJ1-1 and V is TRBV6-5; D ambiguous. The CDR3 length is 12 residues. V was trimmed by 5 bases and J by 4 bases, leaving 8 bases between them. Germline V gene sequence: CDR1 MNHEY, CDR2 SVGAGI.